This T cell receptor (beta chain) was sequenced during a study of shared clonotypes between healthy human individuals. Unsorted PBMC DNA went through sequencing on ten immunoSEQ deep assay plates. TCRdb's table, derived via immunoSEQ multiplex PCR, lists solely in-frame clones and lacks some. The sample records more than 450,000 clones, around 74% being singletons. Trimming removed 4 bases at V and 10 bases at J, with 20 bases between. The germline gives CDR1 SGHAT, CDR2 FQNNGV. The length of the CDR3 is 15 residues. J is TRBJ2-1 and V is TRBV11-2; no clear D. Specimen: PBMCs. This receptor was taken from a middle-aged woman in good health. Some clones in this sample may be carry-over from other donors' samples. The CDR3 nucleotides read TGTGCCAGCAGCTCATCCCCGACCAGCACTTCCGAGCAGTTCTTC. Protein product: CASSSSPTSTSEQFF.